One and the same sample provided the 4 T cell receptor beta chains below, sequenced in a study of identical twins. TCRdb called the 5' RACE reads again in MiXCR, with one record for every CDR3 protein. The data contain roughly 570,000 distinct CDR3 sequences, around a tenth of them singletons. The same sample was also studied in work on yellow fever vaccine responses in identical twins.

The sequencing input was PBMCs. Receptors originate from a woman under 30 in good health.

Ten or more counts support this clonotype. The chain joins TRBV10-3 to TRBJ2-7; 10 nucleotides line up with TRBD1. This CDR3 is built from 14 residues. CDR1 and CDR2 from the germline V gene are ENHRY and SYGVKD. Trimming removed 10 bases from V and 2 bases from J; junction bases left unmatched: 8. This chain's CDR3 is CANSPGQGTYEQYF. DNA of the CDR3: TGTGCCAACTCCCCGGGACAGGGGACCTACGAGCAGTACTTC.

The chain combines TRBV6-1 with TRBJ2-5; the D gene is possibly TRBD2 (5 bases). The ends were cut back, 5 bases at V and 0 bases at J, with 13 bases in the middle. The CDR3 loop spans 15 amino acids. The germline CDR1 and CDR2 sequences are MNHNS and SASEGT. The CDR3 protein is CASSPGEGNQETQYF. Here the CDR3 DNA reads TGTGCCAGCAGTCCCGGAGAGGGCAACCAAGAGACCCAGTACTTC.

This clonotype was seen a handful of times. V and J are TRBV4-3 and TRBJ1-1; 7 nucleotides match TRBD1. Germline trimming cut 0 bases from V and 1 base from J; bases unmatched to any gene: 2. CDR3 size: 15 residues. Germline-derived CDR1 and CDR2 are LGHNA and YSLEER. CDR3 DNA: TGCGCCAGCAGCCAAGATTGGGACAGGAACACTGAAGCTTTCTTT. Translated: CASSQDWDRNTEAFF.

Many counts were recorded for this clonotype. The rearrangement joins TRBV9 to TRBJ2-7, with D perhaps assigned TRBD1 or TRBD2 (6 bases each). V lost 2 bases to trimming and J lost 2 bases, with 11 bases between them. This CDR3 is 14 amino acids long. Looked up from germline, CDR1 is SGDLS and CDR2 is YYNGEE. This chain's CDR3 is CASSVGGGTYEQYF. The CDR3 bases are TGTGCCAGCAGCGTCGGAGGGGGGACCTACGAGCAGTACTTC.